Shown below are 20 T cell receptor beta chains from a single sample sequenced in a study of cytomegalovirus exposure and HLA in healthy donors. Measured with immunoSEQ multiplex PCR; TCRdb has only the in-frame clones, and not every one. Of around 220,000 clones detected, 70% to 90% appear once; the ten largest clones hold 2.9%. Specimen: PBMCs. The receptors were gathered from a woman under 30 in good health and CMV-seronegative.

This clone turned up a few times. CDR3 coding DNA: TGTGCCAGCAGACCCCGGGACAGGGGGTCCGAGACCCAGTACTTC. Encoded protein: CASRPRDRGSETQYF. The J gene is TRBJ2-5, the V gene TRBV6-6; 11 bases fit TRBD1. The CDR3 is made up of 15 amino acids. The germline V gene has CDR1 MNHNY and CDR2 SVGAGI (reference sequence). The V and J ends lost 6 bases and 5 bases, in that order; junction bases with no gene match: 8.

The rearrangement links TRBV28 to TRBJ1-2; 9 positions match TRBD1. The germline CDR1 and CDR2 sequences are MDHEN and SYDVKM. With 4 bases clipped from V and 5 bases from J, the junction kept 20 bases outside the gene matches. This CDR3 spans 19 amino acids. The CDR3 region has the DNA TGTGCCAGCAGTTCGTCATACAGGGGGCTTTTAGTTAAACCGTATGGCTACACCTTC. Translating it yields CASSSSYRGLLVKPYGYTF.

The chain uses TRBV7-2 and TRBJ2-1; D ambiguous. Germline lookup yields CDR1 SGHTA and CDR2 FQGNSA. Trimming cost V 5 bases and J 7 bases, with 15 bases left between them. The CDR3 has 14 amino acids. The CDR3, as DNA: TGTGCCAGCAGCGTGGGTCGAGGTCGGAATGAGCAGTTCTTC. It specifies CASSVGRGRNEQFF. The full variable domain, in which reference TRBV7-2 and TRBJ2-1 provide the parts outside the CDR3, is GAGVSQSPSNKVTEKGKDVELRCDPISGHTALYWYRQSLGQGLEFLIYFQGNSAPDKSGLPSDRFSAERTGGSVSTLTIQRTQQEDSAVYLCASSVGRGRNEQFFGPGTRLTVL.

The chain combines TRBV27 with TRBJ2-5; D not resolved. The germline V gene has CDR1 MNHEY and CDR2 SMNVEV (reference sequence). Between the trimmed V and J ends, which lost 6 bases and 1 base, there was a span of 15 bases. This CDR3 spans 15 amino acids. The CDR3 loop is CASRSFLRFQETQYF. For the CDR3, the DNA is TGTGCCAGCAGATCTTTCCTCAGGTTCCAAGAGACCCAGTACTTC.

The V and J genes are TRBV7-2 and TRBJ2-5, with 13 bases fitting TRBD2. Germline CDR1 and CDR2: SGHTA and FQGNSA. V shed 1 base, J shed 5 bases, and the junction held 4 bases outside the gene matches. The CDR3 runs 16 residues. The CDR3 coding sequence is TGTGCCAGCAGCTTAGTACTAGCGGGAGGGCACGAGACCCAGTACTTC. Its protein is CASSLVLAGGHETQYF.

This CDR3 is CASSLAGVLGPETQYF. DNA for the CDR3: TGTGCCAGCAGCTTGGCAGGGGTGCTCGGGCCTGAGACCCAGTACTTC. The rearrangement links TRBV5-6 to TRBJ2-5, with D possibly matching TRBD1 (6 bases). Trimming removed 0 bases from V and 5 bases from J, with 17 bases in between. The CDR3 extends over 16 amino acids. Germline V gene lookup returns CDR1 SGHDT and CDR2 YYEEEE. Filled out from reference TRBV5-6 and TRBJ2-5, the complete variable domain reads DAGVTQSPTHLIKTRGQQVTLRCSPKSGHDTVSWYQQALGQGPQFIFQYYEEEERQRGNFPDRFSGHQFPNYSSELNVNALLLGDSALYLCASSLAGVLGPETQYFGPGTRLLVL.

CDR3 loop: CASSGGQGGNQPQHF. The CDR3 DNA reads TGTGCCAGTAGTGGGGGACAGGGTGGCAATCAGCCCCAGCATTTT. The chain uses TRBV19 and TRBJ1-5; 9 nucleotides line up with TRBD1. Germline V gives CDR1 LNHDA, CDR2 SQIVND (reference sequence). The ends lost 5 bases at V and 2 bases at J; junction bases unmatched: 4. The CDR3 loop spans 15 amino acids.

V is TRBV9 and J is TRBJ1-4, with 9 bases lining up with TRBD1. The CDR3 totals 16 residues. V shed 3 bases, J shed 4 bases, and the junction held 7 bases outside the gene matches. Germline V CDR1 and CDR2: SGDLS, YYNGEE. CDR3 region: CASSAGTGRSNEKLFF. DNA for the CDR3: TGTGCCAGCAGCGCGGGGACAGGGAGAAGTAATGAAAAACTGTTTTTT.

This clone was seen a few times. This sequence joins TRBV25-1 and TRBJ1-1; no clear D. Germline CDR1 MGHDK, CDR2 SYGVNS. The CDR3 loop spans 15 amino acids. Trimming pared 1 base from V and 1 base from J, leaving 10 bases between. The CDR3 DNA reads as TGTGCCAGCAGTGAATTCCAGGTGGCGAACACTGAAGCTTTCTTT. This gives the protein CASSEFQVANTEAFF.

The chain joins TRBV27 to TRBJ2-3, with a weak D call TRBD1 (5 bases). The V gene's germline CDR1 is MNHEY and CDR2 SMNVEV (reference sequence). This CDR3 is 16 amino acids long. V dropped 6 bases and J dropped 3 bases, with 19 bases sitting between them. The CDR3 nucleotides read TGTGCCAGCAGGCACTCTCCTCAGGGTGAGACAGATACGCAGTATTTT. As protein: CASRHSPQGETDTQYF.

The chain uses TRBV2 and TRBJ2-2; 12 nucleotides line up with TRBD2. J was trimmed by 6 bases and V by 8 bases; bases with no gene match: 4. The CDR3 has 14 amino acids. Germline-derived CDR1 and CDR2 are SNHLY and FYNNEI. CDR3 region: CASGLAGLAGELFF. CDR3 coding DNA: TGTGCCAGCGGACTAGCGGGACTGGCCGGGGAGCTGTTTTTT.

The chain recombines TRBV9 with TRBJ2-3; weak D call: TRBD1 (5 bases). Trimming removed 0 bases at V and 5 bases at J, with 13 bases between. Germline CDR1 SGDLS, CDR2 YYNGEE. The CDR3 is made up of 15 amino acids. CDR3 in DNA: TGTGCCAGCAGCGTAGGCCCGGGTCAGGGAGATACGCAGTATTTT. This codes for CASSVGPGQGDTQYF.

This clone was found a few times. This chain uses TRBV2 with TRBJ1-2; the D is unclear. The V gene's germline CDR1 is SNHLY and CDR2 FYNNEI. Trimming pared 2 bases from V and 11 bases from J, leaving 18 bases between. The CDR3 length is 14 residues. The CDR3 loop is CASSELPGVQQYTF. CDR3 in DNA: TGTGCCAGCAGTGAACTCCCCGGGGTTCAGCAGTACACCTTC.

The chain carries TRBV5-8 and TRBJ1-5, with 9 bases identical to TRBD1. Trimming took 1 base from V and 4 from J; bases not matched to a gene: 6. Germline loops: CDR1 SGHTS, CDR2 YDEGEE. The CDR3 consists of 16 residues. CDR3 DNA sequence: TGTGCCAGCAGCTTGAACAGGGGGCGAGGTAATCAGCCCCAGCATTTT. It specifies CASSLNRGRGNQPQHF.

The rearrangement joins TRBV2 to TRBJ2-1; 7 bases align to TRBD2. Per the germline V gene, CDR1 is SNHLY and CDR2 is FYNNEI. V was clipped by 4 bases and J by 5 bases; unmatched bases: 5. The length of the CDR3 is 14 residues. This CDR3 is CASSGPSGNNEQFF. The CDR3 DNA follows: TGTGCCAGCAGTGGGCCTAGCGGAAACAATGAGCAGTTCTTC.

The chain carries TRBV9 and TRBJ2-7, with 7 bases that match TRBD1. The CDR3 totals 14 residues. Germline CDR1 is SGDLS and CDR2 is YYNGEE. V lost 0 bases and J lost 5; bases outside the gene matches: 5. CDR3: CASSVVDRADEQYF. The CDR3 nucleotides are TGTGCCAGCAGCGTAGTCGACAGGGCGGACGAGCAGTACTTC.

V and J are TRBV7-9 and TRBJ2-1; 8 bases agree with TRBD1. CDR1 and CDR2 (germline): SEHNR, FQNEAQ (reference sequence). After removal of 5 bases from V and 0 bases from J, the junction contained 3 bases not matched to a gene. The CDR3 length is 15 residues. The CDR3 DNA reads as TGTGCCAGCAGCCCTGACAGGGGCTCCTACAATGAGCAGTTCTTC. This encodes CASSPDRGSYNEQFF.

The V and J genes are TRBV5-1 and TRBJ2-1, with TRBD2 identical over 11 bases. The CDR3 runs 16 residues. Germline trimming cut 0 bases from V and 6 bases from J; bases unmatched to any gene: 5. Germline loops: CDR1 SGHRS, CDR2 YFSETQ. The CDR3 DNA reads TGCGCCAGCAGCTTGGAACGTAGCGGGAGGGCCAATGAGCAGTTCTTC. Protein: CASSLERSGRANEQFF.

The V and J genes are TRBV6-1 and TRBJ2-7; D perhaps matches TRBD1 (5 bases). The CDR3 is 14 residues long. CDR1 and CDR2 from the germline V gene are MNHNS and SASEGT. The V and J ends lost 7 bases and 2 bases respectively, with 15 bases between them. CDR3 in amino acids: CASTLGAPTYEQYF. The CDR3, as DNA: TGTGCCAGCACGTTAGGGGCCCCCACCTACGAGCAGTACTTC.

CDR3 DNA sequence: TGTGCCAGCAGCCTCCCGGACAGTCAGGAGACCCAGTACTTC. It translates to CASSLPDSQETQYF. V gene TRBV28 combines with J gene TRBJ2-5, with D possibly TRBD1 on 6 matching bases. Between the trimmed V and J ends, which lost 6 bases and 5 bases, there was a span of 16 bases. Per germline, CDR1 MDHEN and CDR2 SYDVKM. The CDR3 sequence is 14 residues long.